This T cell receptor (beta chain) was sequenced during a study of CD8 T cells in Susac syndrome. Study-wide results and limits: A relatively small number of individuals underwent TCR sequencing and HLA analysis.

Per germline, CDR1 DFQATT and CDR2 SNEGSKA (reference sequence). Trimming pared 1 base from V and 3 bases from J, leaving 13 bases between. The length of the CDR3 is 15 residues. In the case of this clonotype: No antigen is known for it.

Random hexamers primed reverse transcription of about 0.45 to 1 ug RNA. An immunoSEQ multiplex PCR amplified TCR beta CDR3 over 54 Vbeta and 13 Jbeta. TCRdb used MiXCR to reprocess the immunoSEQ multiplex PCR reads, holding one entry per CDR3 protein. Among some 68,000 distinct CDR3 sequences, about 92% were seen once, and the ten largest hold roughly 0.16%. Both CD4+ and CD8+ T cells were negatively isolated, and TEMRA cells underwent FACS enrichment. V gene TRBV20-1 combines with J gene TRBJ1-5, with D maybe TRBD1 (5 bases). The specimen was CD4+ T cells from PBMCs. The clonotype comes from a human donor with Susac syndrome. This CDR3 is CSARVEPGVNQPQHF. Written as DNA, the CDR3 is TGCAGTGCTAGAGTTGAACCGGGGGTCAATCAGCCCCAGCATTTT.